This TCR beta chain was captured in a study of cytomegalovirus exposure and HLA in healthy donors. The PCR employed 60 Vbeta primers together with 13 Jbeta primers. Assay: immunoSEQ multiplex PCR; the TCRdb copy retains only in-frame clones and omits some. The data show fewer than 200,000 clones, roughly 87% seen once. The V gene's germline CDR1 is SGHTA and CDR2 FQGNSA. The CDR3 runs to 15 residues. After removal of 1 base from V and 5 bases from J, the junction contained 4 bases not matched to a gene. The sequencing input was PBMCs. The J gene is TRBJ2-3, the V gene TRBV7-2; 9 positions agree with TRBD2. This clonotype was sampled from a girl younger than two in good health and CMV-seronegative. CDR3 DNA: TGTGCCAGCAGCTTAGTTGCTAGCGGGGTAGATACGCAGTATTTT. It translates to CASSLVASGVDTQYF.